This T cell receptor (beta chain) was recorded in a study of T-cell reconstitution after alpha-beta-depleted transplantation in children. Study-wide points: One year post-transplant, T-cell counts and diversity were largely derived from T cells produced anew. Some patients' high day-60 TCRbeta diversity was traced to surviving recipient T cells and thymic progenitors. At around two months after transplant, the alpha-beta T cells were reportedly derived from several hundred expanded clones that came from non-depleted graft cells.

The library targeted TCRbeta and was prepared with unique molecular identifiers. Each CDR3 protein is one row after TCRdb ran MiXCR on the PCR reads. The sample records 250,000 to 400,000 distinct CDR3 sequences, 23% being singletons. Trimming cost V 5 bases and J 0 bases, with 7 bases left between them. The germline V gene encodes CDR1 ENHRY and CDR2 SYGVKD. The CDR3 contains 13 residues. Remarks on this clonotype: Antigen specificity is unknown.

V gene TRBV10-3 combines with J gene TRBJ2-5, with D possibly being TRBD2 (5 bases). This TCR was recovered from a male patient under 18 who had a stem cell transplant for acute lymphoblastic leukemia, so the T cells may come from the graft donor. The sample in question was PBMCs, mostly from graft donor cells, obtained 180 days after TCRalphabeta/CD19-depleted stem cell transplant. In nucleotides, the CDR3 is TGTGCCATCAGTTTAGCGTACCAAGAGACCCAGTACTTC. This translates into CAISLAYQETQYF.